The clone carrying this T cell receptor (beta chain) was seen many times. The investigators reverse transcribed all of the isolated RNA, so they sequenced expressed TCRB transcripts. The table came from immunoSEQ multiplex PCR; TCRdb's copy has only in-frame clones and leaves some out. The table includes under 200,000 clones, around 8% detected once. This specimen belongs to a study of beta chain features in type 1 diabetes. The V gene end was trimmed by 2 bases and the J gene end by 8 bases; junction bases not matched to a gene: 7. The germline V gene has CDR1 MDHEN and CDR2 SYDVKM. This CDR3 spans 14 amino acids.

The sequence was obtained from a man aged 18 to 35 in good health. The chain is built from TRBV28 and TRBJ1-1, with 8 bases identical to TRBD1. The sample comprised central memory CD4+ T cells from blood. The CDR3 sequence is CASSLGQGGLEAFF. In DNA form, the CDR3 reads TGTGCCAGCAGTTTAGGACAGGGAGGGTTGGAAGCTTTCTTT.